The source of this T cell receptor beta chain is a study of blood T cell repertoires in COVID-19. Study-level background: The study drew acute and convalescent COVID-19 samples from the United States, Italy and Spain.

As processed by the authors: Counts of nucleated cells, estimated from reference gene primer amplification, were obtained. Profiled with immunoSEQ multiplex PCR; TCRdb holds only in-frame clones, not every one. V, J and clone size are taken as reported in that table, and D and trimming were inferred from the DNA itself. The data contain about 260,000 clones, 70% to 90% of them seen just once; the ten biggest clones take up approximately 2.2%. Between the trimmed V and J ends, which lost 2 bases and 5 bases, there was a span of 12 bases. The length of the CDR3 is 14 residues. Germline CDR1 MNHEY, CDR2 SMNVEV (reference sequence).

This TCR came from a woman between 50 and 59 years old with acute or convalescent COVID-19. The sequencing input was peripheral blood. This chain uses TRBV27 with TRBJ1-1; D is perhaps TRBD1 (6 bases). The CDR3 DNA sequence: TGTGCCAGCAGTTTAACAGGGTTGGGGACTGAAGCTTTCTTT. Amino acid sequence: CASSLTGLGTEAFF.